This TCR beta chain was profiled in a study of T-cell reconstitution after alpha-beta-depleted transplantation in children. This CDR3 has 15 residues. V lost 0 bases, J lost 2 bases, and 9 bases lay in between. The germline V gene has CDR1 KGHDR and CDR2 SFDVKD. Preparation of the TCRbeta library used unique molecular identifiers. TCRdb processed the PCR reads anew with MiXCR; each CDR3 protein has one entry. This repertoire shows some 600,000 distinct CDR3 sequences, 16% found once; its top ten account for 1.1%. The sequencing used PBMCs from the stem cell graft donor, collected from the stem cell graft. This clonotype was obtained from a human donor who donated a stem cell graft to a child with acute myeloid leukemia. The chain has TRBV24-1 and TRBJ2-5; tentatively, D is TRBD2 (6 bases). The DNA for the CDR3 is TGTGCCACCAGTGATTTGTACAGCGGGCAAGAGACCCAGTACTTC. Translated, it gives CATSDLYSGQETQYF.